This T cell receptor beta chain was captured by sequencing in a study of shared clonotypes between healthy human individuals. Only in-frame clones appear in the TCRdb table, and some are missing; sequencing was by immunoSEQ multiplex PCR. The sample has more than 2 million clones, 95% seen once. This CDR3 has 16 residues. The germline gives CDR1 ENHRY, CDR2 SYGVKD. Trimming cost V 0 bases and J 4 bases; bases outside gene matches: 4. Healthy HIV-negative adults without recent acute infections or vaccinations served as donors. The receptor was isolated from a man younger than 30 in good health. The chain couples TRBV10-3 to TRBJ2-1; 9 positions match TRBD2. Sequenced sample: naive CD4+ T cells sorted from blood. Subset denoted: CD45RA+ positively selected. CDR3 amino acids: CAISESGLASYNEQFF. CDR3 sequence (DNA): TGTGCCATCAGTGAGTCCGGACTAGCGTCGTACAATGAGCAGTTCTTC.